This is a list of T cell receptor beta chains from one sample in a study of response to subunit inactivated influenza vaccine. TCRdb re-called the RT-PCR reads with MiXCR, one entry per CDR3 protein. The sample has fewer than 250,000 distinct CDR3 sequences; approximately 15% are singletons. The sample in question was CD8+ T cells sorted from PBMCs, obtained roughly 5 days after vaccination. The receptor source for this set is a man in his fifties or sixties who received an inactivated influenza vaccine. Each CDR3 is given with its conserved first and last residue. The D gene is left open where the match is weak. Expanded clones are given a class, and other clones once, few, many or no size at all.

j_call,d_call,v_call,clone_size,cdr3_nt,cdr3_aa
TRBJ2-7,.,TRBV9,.,TGTGCCAGCAGCGTAATGGGAGGGGGCGAGCAGTACTTC,CASSVMGGGEQYF
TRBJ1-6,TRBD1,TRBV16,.,TGTGCCAGCAGCCAAAAGTACAGGGGGAATTCACCCCTCCACTTT,CASSQKYRGNSPLHF
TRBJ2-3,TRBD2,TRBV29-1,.,TGCAGCGTTGGGGCGGGAGGGCCCGGAGATACGCAGTATTTT,CSVGAGGPGDTQYF
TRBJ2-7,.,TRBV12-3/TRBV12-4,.,TGTGCCAGCAGCCCAATGGCAGGGAGATCCTACGAGCAGTACTTC,CASSPMAGRSYEQYF
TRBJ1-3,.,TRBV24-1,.,TGTGCCACCAGTGATCCCAGCGGGGCTGGAAACACCATATATTTT,CATSDPSGAGNTIYF
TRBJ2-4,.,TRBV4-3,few,TGCGCCAGCAGCCAAGGCAAAAACATTCAGTACTTC,CASSQGKNIQYF
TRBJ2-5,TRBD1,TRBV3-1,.,TGTGCCAGCAGCCGATCCAGGGGGCGGCAAGAGACCCAGTACTTC,CASSRSRGRQETQYF
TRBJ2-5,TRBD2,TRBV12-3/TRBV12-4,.,TGTGCCAGCAGCTTCGGACTAGCGGGGGGAGAAGAGACCCAGTACTTC,CASSFGLAGGEETQYF
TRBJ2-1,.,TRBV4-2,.,TGTGCCAGCAGCCAAGTGTTGTTCGATGAGCAGTTCTTC,CASSQVLFDEQFF
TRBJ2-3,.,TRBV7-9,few,TGTGCCAGCAGCTTAGGGCCGGCGAGGGTCACAGATACGCAGTATTTT,CASSLGPARVTDTQYF
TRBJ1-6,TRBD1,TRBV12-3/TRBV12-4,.,TGTGCCAGCAGCAAAACAGGGGGAGGGCCCCTCCACTTT,CASSKTGGGPLHF
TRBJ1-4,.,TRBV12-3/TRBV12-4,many,TGTGCCAGCAGTTTGGGCTCAACTAATGAAAAACTGTTTTTT,CASSLGSTNEKLFF
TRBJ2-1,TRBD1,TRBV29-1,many,TGCAGCGCGGGACAGGGATTGCAAAATGAGCAGTTCTTC,CSAGQGLQNEQFF
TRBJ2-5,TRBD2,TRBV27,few,TGTGCCAGCAGTTTAAGCGGGAGGCCCCAAGAGACCCAGTACTTC,CASSLSGRPQETQYF
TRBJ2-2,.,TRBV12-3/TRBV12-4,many,TGTGCCAGCAGTTTCCGGGTGAACACCGGGGAGCTGTTTTTT,CASSFRVNTGELFF
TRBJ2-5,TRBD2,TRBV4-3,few,TGCGCCAGCAGCCAAGGCGCGGGAGGGAGCGGAGAGACCCAGTACTTC,CASSQGAGGSGETQYF
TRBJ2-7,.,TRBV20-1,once,TGCAGTGCTACGGCGGGACCCTCCTACGAGCAGTACTTC,CSATAGPSYEQYF
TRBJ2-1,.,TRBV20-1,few,TGCAGTGCTAGAGAGGGTTACCCAGAGCAGTTCTTC,CSAREGYPEQFF
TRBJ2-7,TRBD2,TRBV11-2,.,TGTGCCAGCAGCTTAATCTCCGGTAGCGGGAGGAGGGCGTGGGAGCAGTACTTC,CASSLISGSGRRAWEQYF
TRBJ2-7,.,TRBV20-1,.,TGCAGTGCAGACCGGCCAGGGGCCTACGAGCAGTACTTC,CSADRPGAYEQYF
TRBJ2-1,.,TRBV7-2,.,TGTGCCAGCAGCTCTAGCCCGGGGGGCAGGGTCTACAATGAGCAGTTCTTC,CASSSSPGGRVYNEQFF
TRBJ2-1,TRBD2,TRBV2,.,TGTGCCAGCAGCCCCCGTGGACTAGCGGGGGACAATGAGCAGTTCTTC,CASSPRGLAGDNEQFF
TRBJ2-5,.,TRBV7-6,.,TGTGCCAGCAGCTTAGGGGTTGGGATCGGGGAGACCCAGTACTTC,CASSLGVGIGETQYF
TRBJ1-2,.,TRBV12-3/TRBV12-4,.,TGTGCCAGCAGTTTAGGTGGTTCCCGATCCACCTTC,CASSLGGSRSTF
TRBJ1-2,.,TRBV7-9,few,TGTGCCAGCAGCTTAGGTTCGGGGGACGGCTACACCTTC,CASSLGSGDGYTF
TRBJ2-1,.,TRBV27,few,TGTGCCAGCAGTTTCTCGACGGGAGTATGGGATGAGCAGTTCTTC,CASSFSTGVWDEQFF
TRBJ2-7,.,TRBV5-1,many,TGCGCCAGCAGCTGGGGTAGCGGAACCTACGAGCAGTACTTC,CASSWGSGTYEQYF
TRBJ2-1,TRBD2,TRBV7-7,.,TGTGCCAGCAGCTTAGGCGGGAGCGGCTACAATGAGCAGTTCTTC,CASSLGGSGYNEQFF
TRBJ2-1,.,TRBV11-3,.,TGTGCCAGCAGCCGGAGGTCTGGGGGGAATGAGCAGTTCTTC,CASSRRSGGNEQFF
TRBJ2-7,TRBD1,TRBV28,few,TGTGCCAGCAGTCCAAGGACAGGCGCCACCTACGAGCAGTACTTC,CASSPRTGATYEQYF
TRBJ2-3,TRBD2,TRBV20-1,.,TGCAGTGCTAGAACGCCCCAGCGGGGGGTTAGGGATACGCAGTATTTT,CSARTPQRGVRDTQYF
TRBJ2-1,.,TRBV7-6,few,TGTGCCAGCAGCTTAGGAGATAGCGGCCTTACCAAAATTCACAATGAGCAGTTCTTC,CASSLGDSGLTKIHNEQFF
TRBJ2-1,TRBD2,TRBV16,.,TGTGCCAGCAGCCCTTTTCTAGCGGGGCCACACAATGAGCAGTTCTTC,CASSPFLAGPHNEQFF
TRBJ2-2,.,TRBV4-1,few,TGCGCCAGCAGCCACGCACAGGGCACCGGGGAGCTGTTTTTT,CASSHAQGTGELFF
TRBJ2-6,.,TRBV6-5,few,TGTGCCAGCAGTTACGGTGGCTCCAGCTCTGGGGCCAACGTCCTGACTTTC,CASSYGGSSSGANVLTF
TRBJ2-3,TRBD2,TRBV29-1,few,TGCAGCGTCGATCCGGTATCCGCGGGAGGGCCTCCAGATACGCAGTATTTT,CSVDPVSAGGPPDTQYF
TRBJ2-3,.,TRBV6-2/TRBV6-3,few,TGTGCCAGCAGGAGCGGGCCTCCTCTAGGCACAGATACGCAGTATTTT,CASRSGPPLGTDTQYF
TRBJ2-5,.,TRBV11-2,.,TGTGCCAGCAGTCTCAGTATGGGGGTCGTAGAGACCCAGTACTTC,CASSLSMGVVETQYF
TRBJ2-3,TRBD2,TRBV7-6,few,TGTGCCAGCAGCCATGGGACTAGAGCGGGAGAGGGCACAGATACGCAGTATTTT,CASSHGTRAGEGTDTQYF
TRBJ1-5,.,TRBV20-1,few,TGCAGTGCTAGAGATAGCAGGGCAGGTCAGCCCCAGCATTTT,CSARDSRAGQPQHF
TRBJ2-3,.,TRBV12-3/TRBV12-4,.,TGTGCCAGCAGTTTAGACAGGGTACTAGATACGCAGTATTTT,CASSLDRVLDTQYF
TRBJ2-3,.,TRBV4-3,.,TGCGCCAGCAGCCAAGATCTGGCTAGCACAGATACGCAGTATTTT,CASSQDLASTDTQYF
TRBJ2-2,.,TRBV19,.,TGTGCCAGTAGTATAGAAAGGGGGACCACCGGGGAGCTGTTTTTT,CASSIERGTTGELFF
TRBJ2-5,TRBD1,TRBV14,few,TGTGCCAGCAGCACCTACAGGGGCAGTTTGGAGACCCAGTACTTC,CASSTYRGSLETQYF
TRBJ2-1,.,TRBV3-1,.,TGTGCCACCACCCAAGGCAGTAGCTCCTACAATGAGCAGTTCTTC,CATTQGSSSYNEQFF
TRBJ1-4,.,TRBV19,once,TGTGCCAGTAGTACTCGGACACCTACAACTAATGAAAAACTGTTTTTT,CASSTRTPTTNEKLFF
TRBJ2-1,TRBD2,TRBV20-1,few,TGCAGTGCTAGTCCCTGGGTAGCGGGGGACAATGAGCAGTTCTTC,CSASPWVAGDNEQFF
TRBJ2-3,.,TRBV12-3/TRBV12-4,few,TGTGCCAGCAACACTCAGGGCGGGTGGACAGATACGCAGTATTTT,CASNTQGGWTDTQYF
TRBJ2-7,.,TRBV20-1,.,TGCAGTGCTAGAGATCGAGACCGTTCCTACGAGCAGTACTTC,CSARDRDRSYEQYF